Below are 15 T cell receptor beta chains sequenced from a single sample in a study of beta chain features in type 1 diabetes. Every isolated RNA sample was fully reverse transcribed, so sequencing captured expressed TCRB transcripts. Assay used: immunoSEQ multiplex PCR; TCRdb lists only in-frame clones, some missing. The sample includes over 700,000 clones, roughly 16% of them seen just once. Sequences were obtained from naive CD4+ T cells from blood. Source of these receptors: a woman aged 18-30 years in good health.

There are a few counts of this clone. Other nucleotide sequences in the sample specify the same CDR3. This chain joins TRBV28 and TRBJ2-6; D is perhaps TRBD1 or TRBD2 (5 bases each). V was cut by 2 bases and J by 4 bases, with 9 bases left in between. Per the germline V gene, CDR1 is MDHEN and CDR2 is SYDVKM. CDR3 length equals 15 residues. The CDR3 bases are TGTGCCAGCAGTTTAGCCGGGGCAGGGGCCAACGTCCTGACTTTC. Encoded protein: CASSLAGAGANVLTF. Complete variable domain (other parts from reference TRBV28 and TRBJ2-6): DVKVTQSSRYLVKRTGEKVFLECVQDMDHENMFWYRQDPGLGLRLIYFSYDVKMKEKGDIPEGYSVSREKKERFSLILESASTNQTSMYLCASSLAGAGANVLTFGAGSRLTVL.

The chain recombines TRBV7-2 with TRBJ2-2; TRBD2 matches 11 bases. This CDR3 comprises 19 residues. Per germline, CDR1 SGHTA and CDR2 FQGNSA. V trimming: 0 bases; J trimming: 4 bases; junction bases outside the gene matches: 10. The CDR3 spells CASSLAEFGTSGTTGELFF. CDR3 nucleotides: TGTGCCAGCAGCTTAGCGGAATTTGGGACTAGCGGTACCACCGGGGAGCTGTTTTTT.

The CDR3 protein is CASSPVAGVNTEAFF. The CDR3 DNA reads TGTGCCAGCTCACCAGTCGCAGGGGTGAACACTGAAGCTTTCTTT. The chain carries TRBV18 and TRBJ1-1, with TRBD1 as a possible D gene (6 bases). Germline-derived CDR1 and CDR2 are KGHSH and LQKENI. V lost 2 bases, J lost 0 bases, and 10 bases lay in between. The CDR3 is 15 amino acids.

This clone was counted a few times. The chain links TRBV6-6 to TRBJ2-7; D perhaps matches TRBD2 (6 bases). Between the trimmed V and J ends, which lost 6 bases and 7 bases, there was a span of 19 bases. This CDR3 comprises 14 residues. The germline V gene has CDR1 MNHNY and CDR2 SVGAGI (reference sequence). This CDR3 is CASRPTSTMGEQYF. The CDR3 coding sequence is TGTGCCAGCAGGCCTACTAGCACCATGGGAGAGCAGTACTTC.

The rearrangement links TRBV7-2 to TRBJ2-7, with unresolved D. Looked up from germline, CDR1 is SGHTA and CDR2 is FQGNSA. The CDR3 consists of 14 residues. Trimming pared 4 bases from V and 0 bases from J, leaving 10 bases between. This chain's CDR3 is CASSWTRSSYEQYF. CDR3 bases: TGTGCCAGCAGCTGGACCCGGAGCTCCTACGAGCAGTACTTC.

In this sample, this clone turned up a few times. The chain carries TRBV28 and TRBJ1-4; D unclear. V was pared by 5 bases and J by 3 bases, with 7 bases between. Germline-derived CDR1 and CDR2 are MDHEN and SYDVKM. This CDR3 spans 13 amino acids. The CDR3 bases are TGTGCCAGCAGTAGCGGCGCTAATGAAAAACTGTTTTTT. It codes for CASSSGANEKLFF.

With regard to this clone: Relative to the germline gene, one junction end is altered; a read error may explain this. The chain recombines TRBV29-1 with TRBJ2-5, with a possible D match to TRBD2 (5 bases). Germline values: CDR1 SQVTM, CDR2 ANQGSEA. The CDR3 consists of 12 residues. In DNA form, the CDR3 reads TGCAGCGCTAAAGAGGCTTCGGGGAAGGCCCACTTC. Translated, it gives CSAKEASGKAHF. The variable domain in full, completed from reference TRBV29-1 and TRBJ2-5, reads SAVISQKPSRDICQRGTSLTIQCQVDSQVTMMFWYRQQPGQSLTLIATANQGSEATYESGFVIDKFPISRPNLTFSTLTVSNMSPEDSSIYLCSAKEASGKAHFGPGTRLLVL.

J is TRBJ2-3 and V is TRBV7-9; TRBD2 is a possible D gene (6 bases). The V end was cut by 3 bases, the J end by 3 bases, with 10 bases between. From germline, CDR1 is SEHNR and CDR2 FQNEAQ (reference sequence). This CDR3 comprises 14 residues. CDR3 residues: CASSLLLATDTQYF. CDR3 DNA: TGTGCCAGCAGCTTGCTGCTAGCGACAGATACGCAGTATTTT.

The chain uses TRBV6-1 and TRBJ1-5; D is undetermined. V lost 4 bases and J 4 bases, leaving 8 bases between the germline ends. Germline CDR1 reads MNHNS; CDR2 reads SASEGT. This CDR3 spans 13 amino acids. CDR3 in amino acids: CASSAMWNQPQHF. DNA for the CDR3: TGTGCCAGCAGTGCGATGTGGAATCAGCCCCAGCATTTT.

The chain links TRBV10-3 to TRBJ1-5, with D perhaps TRBD1 (6 bases). CDR1 is ENHRY and CDR2 is SYGVKD in the germline V gene. The ends were cut back, 0 bases at V and 3 bases at J, with 9 bases in the middle. The CDR3 covers 15 residues. The CDR3 is CAISESWTANQPQHF. The DNA for the CDR3 is TGTGCCATCAGTGAGTCGTGGACAGCCAATCAGCCCCAGCATTTT.

The chain employs TRBV15 and TRBJ2-5; 8 bases agree with TRBD2. Germline V CDR1 and CDR2: LNHNV, YYDKDF (reference sequence). This CDR3 has 16 amino acids. J lost 7 bases, V lost 1 base, and 11 bases had no gene match. The CDR3 sequence: CATSRGSREGPATQYF. CDR3 nucleotide sequence: TGTGCCACCAGCAGAGGATCACGGGAGGGCCCAGCGACCCAGTACTTC.

The V and J genes are TRBV2 and TRBJ1-5; D is possibly TRBD1 (5 bases). The V end was cut by 5 bases, the J end by 9 bases, with 17 bases between. The CDR3 extends over 14 amino acids. Germline values: CDR1 SNHLY, CDR2 FYNNEI. CDR3 nucleotides: TGTGCCAGCAGTCCGTGGGATGCCGGGGGGCCCCAGCATTTT. Protein sequence: CASSPWDAGGPQHF.

This chain joins TRBV11-2 and TRBJ1-2, with D possibly TRBD1 on 6 matching bases. The CDR3 is made up of 17 amino acids. The V end lost 3 bases, the J end lost 3 bases, and 20 bases lay between the germline ends. Germline V gene data show CDR1 as SGHAT and CDR2 as FQNNGV. This CDR3 is CASSLSPGVLGDYGYTF. CDR3 nucleotides: TGTGCCAGCAGCTTGAGCCCAGGGGTTTTAGGCGACTATGGCTACACCTTC.

J is TRBJ1-4 and V is TRBV2, with a possible D match to TRBD1 (6 bases). The length of the CDR3 is 14 residues. Trimming cost V 6 bases and J 7 bases, with 15 bases left between them. The germline V gene encodes CDR1 SNHLY and CDR2 FYNNEI. CDR3 region: CASRPGHRGEKLFF. The CDR3 DNA sequence: TGTGCCAGCAGGCCGGGACATAGGGGTGAAAAACTGTTTTTT.

The chain joins TRBV9 to TRBJ1-3; D perhaps matches TRBD1 (5 bases). CDR3 size: 15 residues. Trimming left V 4 bases short and J 0 bases short, with 11 bases between. Looked up from germline, CDR1 is SGDLS and CDR2 is YYNGEE. Here the CDR3 reads CASSPGLISGNTIYF. The CDR3 nucleotides read TGTGCCAGCAGCCCAGGGTTAATCTCTGGAAACACCATATATTTT. The entire variable domain, with the rest obtained from reference TRBV9 and TRBJ1-3, is as follows: DSGVTQTPKHLITATGQRVTLRCSPRSGDLSVYWYQQSLDQGLQFLIQYYNGEERAKGNILERFSAQQFPDLHSELNLSSLELGDSALYFCASSPGLISGNTIYFGEGSWLTVV.